The present entry profiles one TCR beta chain with its context. What it binds is not known. The CDR3 is 15 residues long. From germline, CDR1 is MNHEY and CDR2 SVGEGT. The V gene end was trimmed by 1 base and the J gene end by 8 bases; junction bases not matched to a gene: 5. The data were taken from a study of CD8 T cells in ankylosing spondylitis. Study results and limitations: Matched synovial fluid from ankylosing spondylitis patients was reported to be enriched for disease-linked clones. Disease-associated clonotypes exhibited CD8+ identity and were relatively infrequent in peripheral blood. Earlier reports found some motif variants in synovial fluid and blood in reactive arthritis. A motif in TCR beta, a set of under ten highly homologous variants, appeared characteristic of ankylosing spondylitis blood.

Quantitative 5'-RACE with molecular barcodes produced the TCR beta libraries. TCRdb re-derived calls from the 5' RACE reads in MiXCR, one entry per CDR3 protein. The sample lists about 700,000 distinct CDR3 sequences, 15% to 20% occurring once. The chain joins TRBV6-2 or TRBV6-3 to TRBJ1-2; TRBD1 aligns across 12 bases. The clonotype originates from a male donor with ankylosing spondylitis. The sequenced material came from blood, either unsorted or a sorted T cell fraction (not recorded which). The CDR3: CASSYYGTGGDGYTF. For the CDR3, the DNA is TGTGCCAGCAGTTACTACGGGACAGGGGGCGACGGCTACACCTTC.